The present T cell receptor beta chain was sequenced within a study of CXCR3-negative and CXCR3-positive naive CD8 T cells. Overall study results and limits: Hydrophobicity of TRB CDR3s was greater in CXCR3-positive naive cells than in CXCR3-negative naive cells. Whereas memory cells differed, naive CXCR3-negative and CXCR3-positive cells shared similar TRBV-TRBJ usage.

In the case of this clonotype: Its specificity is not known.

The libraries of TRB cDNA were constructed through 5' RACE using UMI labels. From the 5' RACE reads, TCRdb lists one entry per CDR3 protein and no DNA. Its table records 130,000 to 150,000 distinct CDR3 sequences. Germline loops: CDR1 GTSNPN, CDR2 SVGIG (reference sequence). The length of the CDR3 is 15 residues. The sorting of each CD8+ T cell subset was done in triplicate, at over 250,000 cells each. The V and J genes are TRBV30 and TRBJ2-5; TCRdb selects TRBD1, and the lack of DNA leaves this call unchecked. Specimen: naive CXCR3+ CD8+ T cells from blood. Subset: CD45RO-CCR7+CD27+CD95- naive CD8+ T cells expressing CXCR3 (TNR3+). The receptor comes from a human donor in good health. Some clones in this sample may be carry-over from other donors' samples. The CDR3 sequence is CAWVEAAAYQETQYF. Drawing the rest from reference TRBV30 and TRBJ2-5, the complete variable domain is SQTIHQWPATLVQPVGSPLSLECTVEGTSNPNLYWYRQAAGRGLQLLFYSVGIGQISSEVPQNLSASRPQDRQFILSSKKLLLSDSGFYLCAWVEAAAYQETQYFGPGTRLLVL.